These 29 T cell receptor beta chains originate from one sample sequenced in a study of shared clonotypes between healthy human individuals. Measured with immunoSEQ multiplex PCR; TCRdb has only the in-frame clones, and not every one. The data show roughly 1,100,000 clones, about 74% seen once. Material: memory CD4+ T cells sorted from blood. Stated subset: CD45RA-negative fraction. The receptors originated from a man aged 18 to 30 in good health.

The chain joins TRBV30 to TRBJ1-2; 9 positions agree with TRBD1. The length of the CDR3 is 12 residues. V was clipped by 5 bases and J by 7 bases; unmatched bases: 5. Germline V CDR1 and CDR2: GTSNPN, SVGIG (reference sequence). CDR3 loop: CAWQTGGSGYTF. As DNA, the CDR3 is TGTGCCTGGCAAACAGGGGGCTCTGGCTACACCTTC.

The chain couples TRBV10-3 to TRBJ2-3; D is undetermined. This CDR3 has 13 residues. V was cut by 10 bases and J by 0 bases, with 11 bases left in between. From germline, CDR1 is ENHRY and CDR2 SYGVKD. This chain's CDR3 is CATRLLSTDTQYF. CDR3 bases: TGTGCCACCCGACTTTTGAGCACAGATACGCAGTATTTT.

There are a few counts of this clone. The genes are TRBV5-1 and TRBJ2-6, with TRBD1 identical over 10 bases. The V gene end was trimmed by 0 bases and the J gene end by 2 bases; junction bases not matched to a gene: 8. The CDR3 contains 19 residues. Looked up from germline, CDR1 is SGHRS and CDR2 is YFSETQ. CDR3 sequence: CASSLVVRDRGPGANVLTF. Written as DNA, the CDR3 is TGCGCCAGCAGCTTGGTTGTGCGAGACAGGGGGCCTGGGGCCAACGTCCTGACTTTC.

V usage is TRBV28 and J usage is TRBJ2-5; D unresolved. The CDR3 totals 16 residues. Trimming shortened V by 2 bases and J by 4 bases, and 17 bases separated the two germline ends. CDR1 and CDR2 from the germline V gene are MDHEN and SYDVKM. CDR3 in DNA: TGTGCCAGCAGTTTACTTTCTGTGGGCATTAGAGAGACCCAGTACTTC. Amino acid sequence: CASSLLSVGIRETQYF.

The gene calls are TRBV12-5 and TRBJ2-4; a possible D gene is TRBD2 (6 bases). Germline CDR1 and CDR2: LGHNT and FRNRAP. V lost 0 bases to trimming and J lost 2 bases, with 8 bases between them. This CDR3 spans 15 amino acids. The DNA for the CDR3 is TGTGCTAGTGGTTTGGTGGGGGGACCCAAAAACATTCAGTACTTC. This codes for CASGLVGGPKNIQYF.

The genes are TRBV11-2 and TRBJ2-3, with TRBD2 matching 8 bases. CDR1 and CDR2 from the germline V gene are SGHAT and FQNNGV. V dropped 6 bases and J dropped 3; count of bases not matched to a gene: 17. This CDR3 spans 18 amino acids. CDR3 in amino acids: CASRFPVGRLALTDTQYF. CDR3 nucleotide sequence: TGTGCCAGCAGATTCCCCGTCGGTCGACTAGCGTTGACAGATACGCAGTATTTT.

This rearrangement joins TRBV6-6 to TRBJ1-2; TRBD1 is a possible D gene (5 bases). There are 14 residues in the CDR3. Per germline, CDR1 MNHNY and CDR2 SVGAGI (reference sequence). Trimming shortened V by 6 bases and J by 6 bases, and 17 bases separated the two germline ends. The CDR3 loop is CASRSPGGSNGYTF. CDR3 coding DNA: TGTGCCAGCAGATCCCCGGGGGGGAGCAATGGCTACACCTTC.

V gene TRBV30 combines with J gene TRBJ2-7, with TRBD1 matching 7 bases. The V gene end was trimmed by 8 bases and the J gene end by 4 bases; junction bases not matched to a gene: 11. The CDR3 has 13 amino acids. The V gene's germline CDR1 is GTSNPN and CDR2 SVGIG (reference sequence). Here the CDR3 reads CAGQVLRAYEQYF. CDR3 coding DNA: TGTGCCGGACAGGTCCTTAGGGCATACGAGCAGTACTTC.

The V call is TRBV15, the J call TRBJ1-6; 8 bases align to TRBD1. CDR1 and CDR2 from the germline V gene are LNHNV and YYDKDF (reference sequence). There are 17 residues in the CDR3. Unmatched junction bases numbered 11, after V lost 0 bases and J lost 10 bases. The DNA for the CDR3 is TGTGCCACCAGCAGAGATTTATTTGACAGGGGCCAATCACCCCTCCACTTT. As protein: CATSRDLFDRGQSPLHF.

In its sample, this clone was seen many times. V and J are TRBV6-1 and TRBJ1-5; TRBD1 might be the D (6 bases). The CDR3 has 14 residues. Germline CDR1 reads MNHNS; CDR2 reads SASEGT. V dropped 7 bases and J dropped 8 bases, with 18 bases sitting between them. The CDR3 loop reads CASTPSGGAEPQHF. The DNA of the CDR3 is TGTGCCAGCACCCCCTCGGGGGGGGCAGAGCCCCAGCATTTT.

This clone was detected once. The V call is TRBV2, the J call TRBJ2-2; TRBD1 agrees at 11 bases. Germline CDR1 reads SNHLY; CDR2 reads FYNNEI. CDR3 length: 18 residues. V dropped 2 bases and J dropped 6; count of bases not matched to a gene: 11. The CDR3 is CASSERMDRGQGPGELFF. In DNA form, the CDR3 reads TGTGCCAGCAGTGAAAGAATGGACAGGGGGCAGGGGCCCGGGGAGCTGTTTTTT.

In its sample, this clone was seen once. V is TRBV4-2 and J is TRBJ2-7; TRBD2 matches 11 bases. V lost 0 bases to trimming and J lost 2 bases; unmatched junction nucleotides: 9. Germline CDR1 is LGHNA and CDR2 is YNFKEQ. The CDR3 loop spans 18 amino acids. CDR3 in DNA: TGTGCCAGCAGCCAAGAAGCCGCCACTAGCGGGAGCACCTACGAGCAGTACTTC. Its protein is CASSQEAATSGSTYEQYF.

Comment on this clone: The sample contains more than one DNA sequence encoding this CDR3. The CDR3 reads CASSLARGNEKLFF. The DNA for the CDR3 is TGCGCCAGCAGCTTGGCCAGGGGGAATGAAAAACTGTTTTTT. The chain combines TRBV5-1 with TRBJ1-4; TRBD1 agrees at 7 bases. This CDR3 is built from 14 residues. CDR1 is SGHRS and CDR2 is YFSETQ in the germline V gene. V shed 0 bases and J 5 bases; nucleotides not matched to a gene: 1.

J is TRBJ2-2 and V is TRBV10-3; D is ambiguous. The CDR3 is 14 residues long. Trimming took 2 bases from V and 5 from J, leaving 9 bases between them. CDR1 is ENHRY and CDR2 is SYGVKD in the germline V gene. In DNA form, the CDR3 reads TGTGCCATCAGTGAGGTCATGGGGACCGGGGAGCTGTTTTTT. It specifies CAISEVMGTGELFF.

The V and J genes are TRBV7-3 and TRBJ2-3; D may be TRBD1 (6 bases). In germline, CDR1 is SGHTA, CDR2 FQGTGA. The CDR3 has 15 amino acids. Trimming left V 3 bases short and J 1 base short, with 11 bases between. The CDR3 sequence is CASSFRGLGTDTQYF. For the CDR3, the DNA is TGTGCCAGCAGCTTCAGGGGCCTTGGCACAGATACGCAGTATTTT.

The chain uses TRBV6-1 and TRBJ2-2, with a weak D call TRBD2 (5 bases). V dropped 7 bases and J dropped 0 bases, with 12 bases sitting between them. This CDR3 is built from 15 residues. Germline V gives CDR1 MNHNS, CDR2 SASEGT. The CDR3 sequence: CASTLADTNTGELFF. The CDR3 bases are TGTGCCAGCACCCTAGCTGATACGAACACCGGGGAGCTGTTTTTT.

The gene calls are TRBV7-9 and TRBJ2-7; 8 nucleotides match TRBD1. V dropped 0 bases and J dropped 5; count of bases not matched to a gene: 9. Germline assignment: CDR1 SEHNR and CDR2 FQNEAQ (reference sequence). The CDR3 contains 16 residues. Here the CDR3 DNA reads TGTGCCAGCAGCTTAGCGCGGGCAGGGGGCTCGGACGAGCAGTACTTC. Translated: CASSLARAGGSDEQYF.

V gene TRBV29-1 combines with J gene TRBJ2-7; TRBD1 matches 7 bases. The CDR3 has 13 residues. V lost 7 bases, J lost 0 bases, and 6 bases stayed unmatched. Germline CDR1 and CDR2: SQVTM and ANQGSEA. CDR3 in DNA: TGCAGCGCGACGGGACAGAGCTCCTACGAGCAGTACTTC. Its protein is CSATGQSSYEQYF.

The chain has TRBV30 and TRBJ2-1; 10 bases map to TRBD2. V gave up 4 bases and J gave up 14 bases; unmatched junction bases: 11. This CDR3 is built from 13 residues. Germline CDR1 and CDR2: GTSNPN and SVGIG (reference sequence). CDR3 DNA sequence: TGTGCCTGGAAAGGAGCGGGAGGGCCAAAAGAGTTCTTC. Translation gives CAWKGAGGPKEFF.

The chain links TRBV27 to TRBJ1-1; 12 nucleotides align to TRBD1. Germline V lookup: CDR1 MNHEY, CDR2 SMNVEV (reference sequence). The CDR3 extends over 18 amino acids. The junction had 13 bases not matched to a gene; V was cut back by 2 bases and J by 6 bases. This chain's CDR3 is CASSLPGTGGMLGAEAFF. The CDR3 nucleotides read TGTGCCAGCAGTTTACCCGGGACAGGGGGCATGCTAGGCGCTGAAGCTTTCTTT.

This rearrangement joins TRBV19 to TRBJ1-5; the D gene is possibly TRBD1 (6 bases). V lost 5 bases and J lost 5, with 10 bases in between. The CDR3 has 13 residues. Germline V lookup: CDR1 LNHDA, CDR2 SQIVND (reference sequence). DNA for the CDR3: TGTGCCAGTAGTGGACAGCGGTATCAGCCCCAGCATTTT. As protein: CASSGQRYQPQHF.

The chain combines TRBV11-3 with TRBJ2-2; D is possibly TRBD2 (6 bases). The CDR3 has 16 residues. V lost 1 base, J lost 2 bases, and 11 bases lay in between. Germline-derived CDR1 and CDR2 are SGHNT and YENEEA. Written as DNA, the CDR3 is TGTGCCAGCAGCTTAGGAGGCGGGATTAACACCGGGGAGCTGTTTTTT. This encodes CASSLGGGINTGELFF.

This chain links TRBV10-3 with TRBJ1-1; tentatively, D is TRBD1 (5 bases). The CDR3 length is 17 residues. Germline V gene lookup returns CDR1 ENHRY and CDR2 SYGVKD. With 4 bases removed from V and 2 bases from J, the gap between germline ends came to 20 bases. CDR3 sequence reads: CAISGVGREGTNTEAFF. The CDR3 nucleotides are TGTGCCATCAGTGGAGTCGGACGTGAGGGGACCAACACTGAAGCTTTCTTT.

This chain joins TRBV10-3 and TRBJ1-5, with TRBD1 identical over 9 bases. Trimming cost V 8 bases and J 5 bases; bases outside gene matches: 4. Germline loops: CDR1 ENHRY, CDR2 SYGVKD. CDR3 length: 13 residues. The CDR3 region has the DNA TGTGCCATCGGGACAGGGCAATATCAGCCCCAGCATTTT. This encodes CAIGTGQYQPQHF.

On this clone: The identical CDR3 is also encoded by other nucleotide sequences in the sample. J is TRBJ2-7 and V is TRBV29-1; the D is unclear. The germline V and J ends were trimmed by 4 bases and 2 bases, with 9 bases remaining between them. This CDR3 contains 12 residues. Germline CDR1 SQVTM, CDR2 ANQGSEA. CDR3 in amino acids: CSVGDGAYEQYF. In DNA, the CDR3 is TGCAGCGTTGGTGACGGAGCCTACGAGCAGTACTTC.

This chain joins TRBV2 and TRBJ1-1; D gene ambiguous. The CDR3 contains 12 residues. In germline, CDR1 is SNHLY, CDR2 FYNNEI. Between the trimmed V and J ends, which lost 4 bases and 6 bases, there was a span of 9 bases. The DNA for the CDR3 is TGTGCCAGCAGTGCCCTTTACGCTGAAGCTTTCTTT. It specifies CASSALYAEAFF.

The V gene is TRBV10-3, the J gene TRBJ2-7; D gene unclear. Trimming left V 3 bases short and J 2 bases short, with 14 bases between. The CDR3 sequence is 15 residues long. In germline, CDR1 is ENHRY, CDR2 SYGVKD. CDR3 residues: CAISDGPQRPYEQYF. In DNA, the CDR3 is TGTGCCATCAGTGACGGACCCCAGAGGCCCTACGAGCAGTACTTC.

The rearrangement uses TRBV19 and TRBJ2-3; TRBD2 might be the D (5 bases). Trimming took 6 bases from V and 3 from J, leaving 10 bases between them. Germline CDR1 LNHDA, CDR2 SQIVND (reference sequence). The CDR3 length is 13 residues. In nucleotides, the CDR3 is TGTGCCAGTAGGCGGGTCCTGACAGATACGCAGTATTTT. It codes for CASRRVLTDTQYF.

This clone occurred a few times. For the CDR3, the DNA is TGTGCCAGCGGGGTGGAGCAGGCTATCAACGAGCAGTACTTC. This translates into CASGVEQAINEQYF. The rearrangement joins TRBV11-2 to TRBJ2-7; D gene unclear. This CDR3 is 14 amino acids long. V was cut by 8 bases and J by 5 bases, with 19 bases left in between. Germline V gene sequence: CDR1 SGHAT, CDR2 FQNNGV.